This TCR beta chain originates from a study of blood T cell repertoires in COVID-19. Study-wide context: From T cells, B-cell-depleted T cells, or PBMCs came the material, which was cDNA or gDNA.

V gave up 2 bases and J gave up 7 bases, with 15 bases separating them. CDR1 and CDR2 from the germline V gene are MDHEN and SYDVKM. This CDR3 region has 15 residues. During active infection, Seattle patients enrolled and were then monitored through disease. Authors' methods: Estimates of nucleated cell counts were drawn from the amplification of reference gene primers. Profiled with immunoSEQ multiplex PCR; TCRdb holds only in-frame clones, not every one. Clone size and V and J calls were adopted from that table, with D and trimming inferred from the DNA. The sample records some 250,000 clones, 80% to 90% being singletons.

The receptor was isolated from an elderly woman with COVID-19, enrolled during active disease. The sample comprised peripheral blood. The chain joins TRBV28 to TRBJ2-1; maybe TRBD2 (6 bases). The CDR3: CASSLGAGTRNEQFF. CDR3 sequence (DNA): TGTGCCAGCAGTTTAGGGGCAGGGACTCGGAATGAGCAGTTCTTC. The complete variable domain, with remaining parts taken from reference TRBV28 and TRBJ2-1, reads DVKVTQSSRYLVKRTGEKVFLECVQDMDHENMFWYRQDPGLGLRLIYFSYDVKMKEKGDIPEGYSVSREKKERFSLILESASTNQTSMYLCASSLGAGTRNEQFFGPGTRLTVL.